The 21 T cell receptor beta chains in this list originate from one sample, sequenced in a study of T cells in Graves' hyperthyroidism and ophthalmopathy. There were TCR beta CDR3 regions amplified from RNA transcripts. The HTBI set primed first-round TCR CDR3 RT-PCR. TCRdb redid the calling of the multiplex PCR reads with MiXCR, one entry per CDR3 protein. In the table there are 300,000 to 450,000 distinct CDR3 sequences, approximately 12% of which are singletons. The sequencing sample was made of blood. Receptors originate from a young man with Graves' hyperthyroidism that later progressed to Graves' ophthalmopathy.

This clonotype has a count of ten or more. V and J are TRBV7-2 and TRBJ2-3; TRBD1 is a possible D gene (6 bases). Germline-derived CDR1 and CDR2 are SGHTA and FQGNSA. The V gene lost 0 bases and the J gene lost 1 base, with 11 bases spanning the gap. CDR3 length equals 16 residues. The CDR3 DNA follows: TGTGCCAGCAGCTTAGCGGCGGCAGGGGGCACAGATACGCAGTATTTT. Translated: CASSLAAAGGTDTQYF.

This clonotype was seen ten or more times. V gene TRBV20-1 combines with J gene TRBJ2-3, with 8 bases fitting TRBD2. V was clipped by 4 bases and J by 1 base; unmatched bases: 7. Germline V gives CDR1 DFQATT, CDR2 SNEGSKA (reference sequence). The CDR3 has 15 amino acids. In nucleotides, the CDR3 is TGCAGTGCTACCTCCCAGCGGGAGCGCACAGATACGCAGTATTTT. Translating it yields CSATSQRERTDTQYF.

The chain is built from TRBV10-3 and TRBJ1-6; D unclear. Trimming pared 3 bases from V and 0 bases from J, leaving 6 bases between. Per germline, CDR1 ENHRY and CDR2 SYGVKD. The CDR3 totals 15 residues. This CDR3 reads CAISDRASYNSPLHF. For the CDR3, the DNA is TGTGCCATCAGTGACCGGGCCTCCTATAATTCACCCCTCCACTTT.

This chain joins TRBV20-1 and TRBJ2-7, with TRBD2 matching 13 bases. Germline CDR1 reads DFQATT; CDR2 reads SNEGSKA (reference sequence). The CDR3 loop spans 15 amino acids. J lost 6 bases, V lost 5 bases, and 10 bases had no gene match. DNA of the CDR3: TGCAGTGCTTCCGGGACTAGCGGGGACTGGGCCGAGCAGTACTTC. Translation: CSASGTSGDWAEQYF.

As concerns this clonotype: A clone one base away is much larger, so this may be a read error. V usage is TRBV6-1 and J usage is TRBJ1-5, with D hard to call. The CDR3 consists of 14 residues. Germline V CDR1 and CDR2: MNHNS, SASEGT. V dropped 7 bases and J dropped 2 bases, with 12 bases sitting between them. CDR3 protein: CASKRDYGNQPQHF. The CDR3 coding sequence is TGTGCCAGCAAGAGAGATTATGGCAATCAGCCCCAGCATTTT.

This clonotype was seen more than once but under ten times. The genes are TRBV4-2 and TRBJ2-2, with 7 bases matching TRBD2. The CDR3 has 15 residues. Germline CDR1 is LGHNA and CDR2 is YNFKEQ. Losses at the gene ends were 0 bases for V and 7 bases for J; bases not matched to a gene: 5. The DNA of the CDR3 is TGTGCCAGCAGCCAAGATTGGGCTAGCGGCGGGGAGCTGTTTTTT. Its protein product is CASSQDWASGGELFF.

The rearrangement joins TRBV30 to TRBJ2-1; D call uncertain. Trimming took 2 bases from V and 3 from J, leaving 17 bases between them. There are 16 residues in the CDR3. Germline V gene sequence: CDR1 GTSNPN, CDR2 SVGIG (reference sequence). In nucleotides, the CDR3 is TGTGCCTGGAGTCCCCCCCATATACTTATCTACAATGAGCAGTTCTTC. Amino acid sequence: CAWSPPHILIYNEQFF.

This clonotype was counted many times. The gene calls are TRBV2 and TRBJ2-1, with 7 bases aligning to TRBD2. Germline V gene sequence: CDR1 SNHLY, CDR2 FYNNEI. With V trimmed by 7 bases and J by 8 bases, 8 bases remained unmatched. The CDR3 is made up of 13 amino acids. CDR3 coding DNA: TGTGCCAGCAAAGAGGGAGGGTGGGATGAGCAGTTCTTC. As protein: CASKEGGWDEQFF.

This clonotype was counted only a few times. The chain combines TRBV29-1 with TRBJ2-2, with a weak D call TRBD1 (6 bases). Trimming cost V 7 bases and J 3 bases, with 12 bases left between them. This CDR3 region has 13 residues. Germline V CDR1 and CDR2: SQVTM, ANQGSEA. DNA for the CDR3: TGCAGCGCGGGACACCCCGACACCGGGGAGCTGTTTTTT. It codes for CSAGHPDTGELFF.

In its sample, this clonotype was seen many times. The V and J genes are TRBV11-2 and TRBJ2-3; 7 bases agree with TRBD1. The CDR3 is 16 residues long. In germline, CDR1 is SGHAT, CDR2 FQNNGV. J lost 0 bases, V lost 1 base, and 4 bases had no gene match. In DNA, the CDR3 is TGTGCCAGCAGCTTAGGGGGGACAGTGAGCACAGATACGCAGTATTTT. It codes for CASSLGGTVSTDTQYF. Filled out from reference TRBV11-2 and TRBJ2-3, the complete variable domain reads EAGVAQSPRYKIIEKRQSVAFWCNPISGHATLYWYQQILGQGPKLLIQFQNNGVVDDSQLPKDRFSAERLKGVDSTLKIQPAKLEDSAVYLCASSLGGTVSTDTQYFGPGTRLTVL.

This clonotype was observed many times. CDR3 protein: CASSPRLAKDEQFF. As DNA, the CDR3 is TGTGCCAGCAGTCCCCGACTAGCGAAAGATGAGCAGTTCTTC. V gene TRBV2 combines with J gene TRBJ2-1; 8 positions match TRBD2. CDR1 and CDR2 from the germline V gene are SNHLY and FYNNEI. Trimming took 5 bases from V and 8 from J; bases not matched to a gene: 8. This CDR3 is built from 14 residues.

The CDR3 protein is CASSEWDATEAFF. In DNA, the CDR3 is TGTGCCAGCAGTGAATGGGACGCCACTGAAGCTTTCTTT. V gene TRBV25-1 combines with J gene TRBJ1-1; the D gene is possibly TRBD1 (5 bases). Between the trimmed V and J ends, which lost 1 base and 4 bases, there was a span of 7 bases. The germline V gene encodes CDR1 MGHDK and CDR2 SYGVNS. This CDR3 spans 13 amino acids.

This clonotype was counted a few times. CDR3 residues: CASTSQGASVYGYTF. In nucleotides, the CDR3 is TGTGCCAGCACCTCCCAGGGGGCATCGGTCTATGGCTACACCTTC. The chain has TRBV12-3 or TRBV12-4 and TRBJ1-2, with 8 bases fitting TRBD1. The junction had 11 bases not matched to a gene; V was cut back by 7 bases and J by 4 bases. The CDR3 totals 15 residues.

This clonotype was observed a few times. Here the CDR3 reads CASRLSVADTEAFF. The CDR3, as DNA: TGCGCCAGCAGACTATCGGTAGCGGACACTGAAGCTTTCTTT. J is TRBJ1-1 and V is TRBV5-1; D ambiguous. Germline V CDR1 and CDR2: SGHRS, YFSETQ. This CDR3 spans 14 amino acids. The V gene lost 5 bases and the J gene lost 3 bases, with 14 bases spanning the gap.

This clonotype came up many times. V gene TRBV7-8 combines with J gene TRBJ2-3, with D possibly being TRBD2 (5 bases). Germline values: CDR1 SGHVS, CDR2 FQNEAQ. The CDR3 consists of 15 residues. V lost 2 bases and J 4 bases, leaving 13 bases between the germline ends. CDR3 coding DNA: TGTGCCAGCAGCTTACCGGGGTCTCGCCCAGATACGCAGTATTTT. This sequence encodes CASSLPGSRPDTQYF. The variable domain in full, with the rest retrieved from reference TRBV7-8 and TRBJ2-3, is GAGVSQSPRYKVAKRGQDVALRCDPISGHVSLFWYQQALGQGPEFLTYFQNEAQLDKSGLPSDRFFAERPEGSVSTLKIQRTQQEDSAVYLCASSLPGSRPDTQYFGPGTRLTVL.

The CDR3 coding sequence is TGTGCCAGCTCACCCCTTAGCTCCTACAATGAGCAGTTCTTC. It yields the protein CASSPLSSYNEQFF. The gene calls are TRBV18 and TRBJ2-1; D not resolved. The CDR3 extends over 14 amino acids. The V end was cut by 3 bases, the J end by 0 bases, with 6 bases between. Germline V gene data show CDR1 as KGHSH and CDR2 as LQKENI.

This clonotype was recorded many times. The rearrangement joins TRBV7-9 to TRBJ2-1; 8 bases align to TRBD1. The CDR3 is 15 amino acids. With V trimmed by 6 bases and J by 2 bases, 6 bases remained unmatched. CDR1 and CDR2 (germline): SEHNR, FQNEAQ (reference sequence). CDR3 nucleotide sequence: TGTGCCAGCAGTAACCAGGGGGCAACCTACAATGAGCAGTTCTTC. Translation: CASSNQGATYNEQFF.

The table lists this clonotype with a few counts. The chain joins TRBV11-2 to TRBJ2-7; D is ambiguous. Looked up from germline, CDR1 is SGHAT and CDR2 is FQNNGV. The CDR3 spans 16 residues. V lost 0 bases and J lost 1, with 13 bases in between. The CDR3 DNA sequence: TGTGCCAGCAGCTTAGAAGGACCGCGCCTGTCCTACGAGCAGTACTTC. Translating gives CASSLEGPRLSYEQYF.

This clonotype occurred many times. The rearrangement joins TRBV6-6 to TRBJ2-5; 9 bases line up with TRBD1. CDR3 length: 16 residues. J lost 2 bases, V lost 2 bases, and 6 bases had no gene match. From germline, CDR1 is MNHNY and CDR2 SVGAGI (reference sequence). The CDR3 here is CASSYATGGRQETQYF. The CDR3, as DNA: TGTGCCAGCAGTTACGCGACAGGGGGGCGACAAGAGACCCAGTACTTC.

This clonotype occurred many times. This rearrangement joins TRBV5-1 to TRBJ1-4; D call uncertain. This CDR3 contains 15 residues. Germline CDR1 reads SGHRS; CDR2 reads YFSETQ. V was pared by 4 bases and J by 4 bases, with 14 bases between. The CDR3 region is CASSRIHGVNEKLFF. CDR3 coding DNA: TGCGCCAGCAGCAGAATCCATGGAGTTAATGAAAAACTGTTTTTT.

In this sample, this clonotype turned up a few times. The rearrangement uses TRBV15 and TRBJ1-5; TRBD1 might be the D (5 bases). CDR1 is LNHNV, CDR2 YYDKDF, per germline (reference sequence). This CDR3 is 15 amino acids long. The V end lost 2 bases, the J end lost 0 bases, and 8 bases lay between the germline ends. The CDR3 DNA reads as TGTGCCACCAGCAGACAGGGCAATAGCAATCAGCCCCAGCATTTT. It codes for CATSRQGNSNQPQHF.